This TCR beta chain was captured in a study of blood T cell repertoires in COVID-19. Whole-study context: The United States, Italy and Spain supplied acute and convalescent COVID-19 samples. Sample material is recorded as cDNA or gDNA derived from T cells, B-cell-depleted T cells, or PBMCs.

This clone turned up a few times. This CDR3 has 15 amino acids. Trimming left V 3 bases short and J 3 bases short, with 11 bases between. Germline V lookup: CDR1 SGHAT, CDR2 FQNNGV. Authors' methods: Estimation of nucleated cell counts relied on the amplification of reference gene primers. Repertoires were generated with immunoSEQ multiplex PCR, while TCRdb's copy carries only in-frame clones and drops some. That table furnishes V, J and clone size, whereas the DNA furnished D and trimming. This sample yields fewer than 70,000 clones, of which around 78% are seen a single time; roughly 5% belongs to the top ten.

The specimen sequenced was peripheral blood. The rearrangement joins TRBV11-2 to TRBJ2-2; a possible D gene is TRBD1 (5 bases). This TCR was recovered from a human donor in a cohort sampled during active COVID-19. The CDR3 loop reads CASSLSPGYTGELFF. The CDR3 DNA follows: TGTGCCAGCAGCTTGAGCCCAGGGTACACCGGGGAGCTGTTTTTT.